This is a list of T cell receptor beta chains from one sample in a study of PD-1 blockade in classical Hodgkin lymphoma. The method was immunoSEQ multiplex PCR; TCRdb's version includes in-frame clones alone and lacks a portion of them. The profile shows around 43,000 clones, roughly 73% of them singletons. The sample was peripheral blood mononuclear cells (PBMCs), taken at baseline. Every receptor here comes from a human donor with classical Hodgkin lymphoma. Both conserved end residues are part of each CDR3. A D gene is named only where the DNA matches it firmly. Clone size is stated in some rows and not others, as once, few, many or a class when expanded.

CASSSDRSPYQPQHF | TGTGCCAGCAGCTCGGACCGGTCCCCCTATCAGCCCCAGCATTTT | TRBJ1-5 | TRBV5-5 | NA | NA
CASNSGGIETQYF | TGTGCCAGCAACTCAGGGGGCATCGAGACCCAGTACTTC | TRBJ2-5 | TRBV7-9 | NA | TRBD1
CASSILGGGTGEQYF | TGTGCCAGTAGTATATTGGGCGGGGGCACGGGGGAGCAGTACTTC | TRBJ2-7 | TRBV19 | NA | NA
CASSGASGHEQYF | TGTGCCAGCAGCGGGGCTAGCGGGCACGAGCAGTACTTC | TRBJ2-7 | TRBV9 | NA | TRBD2
CASSLGGGETGELFF | TGTGCCAGCAGCTTAGGAGGCGGAGAGACCGGGGAGCTGTTTTTT | TRBJ2-2 | TRBV11-3 | NA | NA
CASSLVGDGETQYF | TGTGCCAGCAGCTTAGTGGGGGACGGAGAGACCCAGTACTTC | TRBJ2-5 | TRBV7-2 | NA | NA
CASSVLDSYEQYF | TGTGCCAGCAGTGTGCTAGACTCCTACGAGCAGTACTTC | TRBJ2-7 | TRBV2 | NA | NA
CASSLGSWEQYF | TGTGCCAGCAGCTTAGGATCGTGGGAGCAGTACTTC | TRBJ2-7 | TRBV11-2 | medium-sized | NA
CSAPHGEKLFF | TGCAGTGCCCCCCACGGTGAAAAACTGTTTTTT | TRBJ1-4 | TRBV20-1 | NA | NA
CASSLIVDPLGQPQHF | TGTGCCAGCAGCTTAATAGTCGACCCCCTCGGTCAGCCCCAGCATTTT | TRBJ1-5 | TRBV7-2 | NA | NA
CAWPRLSRNQPQHF | TGTGCCTGGCCGCGTCTCAGCCGCAATCAGCCCCAGCATTTT | TRBJ1-5 | TRBV30 | NA | NA
CASSIRVQGTEAFF | TGTGCCAGCAGTATCAGGGTACAGGGCACTGAAGCTTTCTTT | TRBJ1-1 | TRBV27 | NA | NA
CASSPPVLADTEAFF | TGTGCCAGCAGCCCCCCCGTTCTAGCGGACACTGAAGCTTTCTTT | TRBJ1-1 | TRBV5-5 | NA | NA
CASSVDGTGGAGEKLFF | TGTGCCAGCAGCGTAGATGGGACAGGAGGCGCTGGTGAAAAACTGTTTTTT | TRBJ1-4 | TRBV9 | few | TRBD1
CASSLARGVAYEQYF | TGTGCCAGCAGCTTAGCGAGGGGGGTGGCCTACGAGCAGTACTTC | TRBJ2-7 | TRBV7-8 | NA | NA
CASSEGGDEAFF | TGTGCCAGCAGTGAAGGCGGGGACGAAGCTTTCTTT | TRBJ1-1 | TRBV6-1 | NA | NA